A single sample is the source of the 4 T cell receptor beta chains below, sequenced in a study of T cell changes during pregnancy in multiple sclerosis. Clones were sequenced by immunoSEQ multiplex PCR, and TCRdb holds only the in-frame ones, with some missing. The sample comprises under 130,000 clones, roughly nine tenths of which are singletons, and about 3.2% rests with the top ten. The material sequenced was peripheral blood, taken after pregnancy. The source of these receptors is a female donor with multiple sclerosis, enrolled in a pregnancy study.

The V gene is TRBV11-2, the J gene TRBJ2-7; D remains ambiguous. V lost 5 bases, J lost 4 bases, and 12 bases lay in between. CDR1 is SGHAT and CDR2 is FQNNGV in the germline V gene. The CDR3 is 13 amino acids. The CDR3 loop reads CASSPRHLYEQYF. The CDR3 nucleotides are TGTGCCAGCAGCCCGCGGCATTTGTACGAGCAGTACTTC.

V gene TRBV6-5 combines with J gene TRBJ2-3, with 9 bases identical to TRBD1. CDR1 MNHEY and CDR2 SVGAGI come from the germline V gene. J lost 4 bases, V lost 8 bases, and 4 bases had no gene match. CDR3 length: 13 residues. The CDR3 region is CASSRDRADTQYF. The CDR3 nucleotides are TGTGCCAGCTCCCGGGACAGGGCAGATACGCAGTATTTT.

In DNA, the CDR3 is TGTGCCAGTAGTATATTGGTGATGGCGGAACAGGGGGTCGACTATGGCTACACCTTC. Protein: CASSILVMAEQGVDYGYTF. V and J are TRBV19 and TRBJ1-2; 8 bases line up with TRBD1. The ends lost 2 bases at V and 3 bases at J; junction bases unmatched: 17. The CDR3 spans 19 residues. CDR1 is LNHDA and CDR2 is SQIVND in the germline V gene (reference sequence).

The rearrangement links TRBV27 to TRBJ2-1; D not resolved. CDR1 MNHEY and CDR2 SMNVEV come from the germline V gene (reference sequence). Trimming cost V 2 bases and J 5 bases, with 7 bases left between them. The CDR3 consists of 13 residues. CDR3 in amino acids: CASSLGLNNEQFF. CDR3 DNA: TGTGCCAGCAGTTTAGGGCTCAACAATGAGCAGTTCTTC.